The 12 T cell receptor beta chains listed next were all sequenced from one sample in a study of CD8+CD57+ T cells in acquired aplastic anemia. Investigators profiled TCR beta VDJ and CDR3 from genomic DNA template. TCRdb fed the reads into MiXCR, producing one record per CDR3 protein. The repertoire holds around 230,000 distinct CDR3 sequences, with around 60% as singletons. The material sequenced was sorted CD4+, CD8+, or CD8+CD57+ T cells (not recorded which) from PBMCs. Source of these receptors: a human donor in good health.

Details on this clonotype: At one boundary the junction diverges from the germline segment, which might be a read error. This chain connects TRBV25-1 to TRBJ1-2, with TRBD1 matching 7 bases. The CDR3 has 16 amino acids. The germline gives CDR1 MGHDK, CDR2 SYGVNS. CDR3: CASSTWTGGTNNGYTF. CDR3 bases: TGTGCCAGCAGTACATGGACAGGAGGAACTAACAATGGCTACACCTTC.

The chain links TRBV10-1 to TRBJ2-3; 9 bases map to TRBD2. Germline V CDR1 and CDR2: WNHNN, SYGVQD (reference sequence). V gave up 5 bases and J gave up 1 base; unmatched junction bases: 4. The CDR3 runs to 15 residues. The CDR3 sequence: CASSLIAGGTDTQYF. The CDR3 DNA reads as TGCGCCAGCAGTCTAATAGCGGGGGGCACAGATACGCAGTATTTT.

V is TRBV12-3 or TRBV12-4 and J is TRBJ2-7; D may be TRBD1 or TRBD2 (5 bases each). V gave up 3 bases and J gave up 5 bases, with 11 bases separating them. The CDR3 is 13 amino acids. The CDR3 DNA is TGTGCCAGCAGTTTTGGGGGTAGAGACGAGCAGTACTTC. Translation gives CASSFGGRDEQYF.

The CDR3 DNA sequence: TGTGCCAGTAGTATAGACTTAGGACAGGGAGGCGATGAGCAGTTCTTC. It encodes CASSIDLGQGGDEQFF. The V call is TRBV19, the J call TRBJ2-1; the match to TRBD1 covers 8 bases. The germline CDR1 and CDR2 sequences are LNHDA and SQIVND (reference sequence). V was pared by 0 bases and J by 8 bases, with 9 bases of the junction left unmatched. CDR3 length: 16 amino acids. The entire variable domain, with the rest obtained from reference TRBV19 and TRBJ2-1, is as follows: DGGITQSPKYLFRKEGQNVTLSCEQNLNHDAMYWYRQDPGQGLRLIYYSQIVNDFQKGDIAEGYSVSREKKESFPLTVTSAQKNPTAFYLCASSIDLGQGGDEQFFGPGTRLTVL.

The V gene is TRBV7-9, the J gene TRBJ2-1, with D possibly TRBD2 on 6 matching bases. The CDR3 has 15 amino acids. The ends were cut back, 9 bases at V and 3 bases at J, with 18 bases in the middle. The germline gives CDR1 SEHNR, CDR2 FQNEAQ (reference sequence). The CDR3 DNA reads TGTGCCAGTAGTATTTATGGAGGGATCTACAATGAGCAGTTCTTC. Its translation: CASSIYGGIYNEQFF.

The V gene is TRBV7-7, the J gene TRBJ2-1, with 10 positions matching TRBD2. The J segment lost 5 bases and the V segment lost 2 bases, leaving 6 bases of the junction unmatched. This CDR3 region has 16 residues. Germline CDR1 is SSHAT and CDR2 is FNYEAQ (reference sequence). In nucleotides, the CDR3 is TGTGCCAGCAGCTTACTACTAGCGGGGAGAGACAATGAGCAGTTCTTC. It specifies CASSLLLAGRDNEQFF. Complete variable domain (other parts from reference TRBV7-7 and TRBJ2-1): GAGVSQSPRYKVTKRGQDVTLRCDPISSHATLYWYQQALGQGPEFLTYFNYEAQPDKSGLPSDRFSAERPEGSISTLTIQRTEQRDSAMYRCASSLLLAGRDNEQFFGPGTRLTVL.

This clonotype ranks as medium-sized. The V gene is TRBV20-1, the J gene TRBJ2-5; D is perhaps TRBD1 or TRBD2 (6 bases each). Germline-derived CDR1 and CDR2 are DFQATT and SNEGSKA (reference sequence). Between the trimmed V and J ends, which lost 0 bases and 2 bases, there was a span of 10 bases. The CDR3 runs 14 residues. This chain's CDR3 is CSARDGGGQETQYF. CDR3 in DNA: TGCAGTGCTAGAGATGGAGGGGGACAAGAGACCCAGTACTTC.

The chain couples TRBV7-9 to TRBJ2-5, with D hard to call. The V gene's germline CDR1 is SEHNR and CDR2 FQNEAQ (reference sequence). V was trimmed by 5 bases and J by 2 bases, leaving 12 bases between them. The CDR3 sequence is 14 residues long. As DNA, the CDR3 is TGTGCCAGCAGCCAACGACCCTGGCAAGAGACCCAGTACTTC. It encodes CASSQRPWQETQYF.

The chain recombines TRBV10-3 with TRBJ2-5; TRBD2 aligns across 13 bases. This CDR3 is built from 14 residues. V was pared by 10 bases and J by 5 bases, with 7 bases of the junction left unmatched. Per germline, CDR1 ENHRY and CDR2 SYGVKD. The DNA for the CDR3 is TGTGCCAGTCGGACTAGCGGGAGTTCGGAGACCCAGTACTTC. It is translated as CASRTSGSSETQYF.

CDR3 nucleotide sequence: TGTGCCAGCAGCTTAGGGGACAGGGTTTGGGATGGCTACACCTTC. It yields the protein CASSLGDRVWDGYTF. V usage is TRBV7-9 and J usage is TRBJ1-2; 9 bases map to TRBD1. V dropped 1 base and J dropped 6; count of bases not matched to a gene: 6. The length of the CDR3 is 15 residues. Germline loops: CDR1 SEHNR, CDR2 FQNEAQ (reference sequence). Full variable domain (rest looked up from reference TRBV7-9 and TRBJ1-2): DTGVSQNPRHKITKRGQNVTFRCDPISEHNRLYWYRQTLGQGPEFLTYFQNEAQLEKSRLLSDRFSAERPKGSFSTLEIQRTEQGDSAMYLCASSLGDRVWDGYTFGSGTRLTVV.

The chain is built from TRBV5-4 and TRBJ2-2, with TRBD2 as a possible D gene (5 bases). The germline V gene has CDR1 SGHNT and CDR2 YYREEE (reference sequence). The CDR3 covers 16 residues. Between the trimmed V and J ends, which lost 2 bases and 3 bases, there was a span of 14 bases. CDR3 in DNA: TGTGCCAGCAGCTTATCAGGAAGAGGGTACACCGGGGAGCTGTTTTTT. It translates to CASSLSGRGYTGELFF.

This clonotype was found many times. The V gene is TRBV2, the J gene TRBJ2-4, with a weak D call TRBD2 (6 bases). Germline V gives CDR1 SNHLY, CDR2 FYNNEI. This CDR3 is built from 14 residues. Trimming cost V 10 bases and J 0 bases, with 13 bases left between them. CDR3 region: CAILREPAKNIQYF. As DNA, the CDR3 is TGTGCCATACTCCGGGAGCCAGCCAAAAACATTCAGTACTTC.